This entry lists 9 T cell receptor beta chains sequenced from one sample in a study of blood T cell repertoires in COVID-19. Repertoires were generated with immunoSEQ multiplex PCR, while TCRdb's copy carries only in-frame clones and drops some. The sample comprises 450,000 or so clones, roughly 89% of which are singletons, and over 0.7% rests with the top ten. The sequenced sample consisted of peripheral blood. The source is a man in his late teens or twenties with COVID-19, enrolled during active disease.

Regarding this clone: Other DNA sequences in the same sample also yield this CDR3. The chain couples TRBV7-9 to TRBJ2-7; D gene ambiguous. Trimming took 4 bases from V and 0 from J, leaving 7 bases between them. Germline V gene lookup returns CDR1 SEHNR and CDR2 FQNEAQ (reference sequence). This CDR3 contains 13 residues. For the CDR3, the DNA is TGTGCCAGCAGCTCGGTGAGCTCCTACGAGCAGTACTTC. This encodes CASSSVSSYEQYF.

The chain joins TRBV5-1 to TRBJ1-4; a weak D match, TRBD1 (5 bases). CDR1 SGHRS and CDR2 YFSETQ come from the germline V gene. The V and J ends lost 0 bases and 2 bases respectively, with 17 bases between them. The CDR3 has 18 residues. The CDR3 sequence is CASSLEGTGPLTNEKLFF. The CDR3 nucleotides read TGCGCCAGCAGCTTGGAAGGAACAGGCCCGTTGACTAATGAAAAACTGTTTTTT.

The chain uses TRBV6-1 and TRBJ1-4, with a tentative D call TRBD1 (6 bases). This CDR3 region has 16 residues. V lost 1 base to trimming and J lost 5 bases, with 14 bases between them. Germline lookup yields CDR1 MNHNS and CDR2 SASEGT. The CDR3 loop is CASSEGIGGGNEKLFF. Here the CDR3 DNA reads TGTGCCAGCAGTGAAGGGATTGGGGGCGGGAATGAAAAACTGTTTTTT.

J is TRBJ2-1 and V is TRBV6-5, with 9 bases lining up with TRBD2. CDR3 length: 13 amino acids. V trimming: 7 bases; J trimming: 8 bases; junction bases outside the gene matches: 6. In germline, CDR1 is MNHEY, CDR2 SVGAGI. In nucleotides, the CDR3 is TGTGCCAGCATGGGTCTAGCGGGATATGAGCAGTTCTTC. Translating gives CASMGLAGYEQFF.

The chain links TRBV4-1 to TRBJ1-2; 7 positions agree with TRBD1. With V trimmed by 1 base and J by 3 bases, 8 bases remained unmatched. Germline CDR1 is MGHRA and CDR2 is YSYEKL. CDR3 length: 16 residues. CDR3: CASSQAGWDSYYGYTF. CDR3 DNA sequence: TGCGCCAGCAGCCAAGCGGGATGGGACAGCTACTATGGCTACACCTTC.

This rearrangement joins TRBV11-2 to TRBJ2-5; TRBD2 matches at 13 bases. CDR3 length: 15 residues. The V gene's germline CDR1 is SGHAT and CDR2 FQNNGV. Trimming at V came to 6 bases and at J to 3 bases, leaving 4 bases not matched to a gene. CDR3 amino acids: CASRRTSGGEETQYF. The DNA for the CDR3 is TGTGCCAGCAGGCGGACTAGCGGGGGCGAAGAGACCCAGTACTTC.

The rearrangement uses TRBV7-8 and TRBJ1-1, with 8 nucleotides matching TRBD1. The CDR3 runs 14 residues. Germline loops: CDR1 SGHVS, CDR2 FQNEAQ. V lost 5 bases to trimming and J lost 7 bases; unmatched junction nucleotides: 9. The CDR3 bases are TGTGCCAGCAGCCCCCACAACAGGGGGGTTGAAGCTTTCTTT. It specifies CASSPHNRGVEAFF.

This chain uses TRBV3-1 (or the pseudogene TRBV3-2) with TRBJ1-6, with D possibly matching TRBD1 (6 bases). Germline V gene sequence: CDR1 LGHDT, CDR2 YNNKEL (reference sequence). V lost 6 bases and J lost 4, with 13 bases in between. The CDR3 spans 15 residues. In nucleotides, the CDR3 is TGTGCCAGCAGAGCAGGGGAGTCTTATAATTCACCCCTCCACTTT. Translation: CASRAGESYNSPLHF.

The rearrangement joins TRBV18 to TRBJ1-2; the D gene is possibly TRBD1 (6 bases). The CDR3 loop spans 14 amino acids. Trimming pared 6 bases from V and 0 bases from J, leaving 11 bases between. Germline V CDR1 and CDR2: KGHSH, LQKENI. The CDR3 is CASSPDRTNYGYTF. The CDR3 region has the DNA TGTGCCAGCTCGCCGGACAGAACTAACTATGGCTACACCTTC.